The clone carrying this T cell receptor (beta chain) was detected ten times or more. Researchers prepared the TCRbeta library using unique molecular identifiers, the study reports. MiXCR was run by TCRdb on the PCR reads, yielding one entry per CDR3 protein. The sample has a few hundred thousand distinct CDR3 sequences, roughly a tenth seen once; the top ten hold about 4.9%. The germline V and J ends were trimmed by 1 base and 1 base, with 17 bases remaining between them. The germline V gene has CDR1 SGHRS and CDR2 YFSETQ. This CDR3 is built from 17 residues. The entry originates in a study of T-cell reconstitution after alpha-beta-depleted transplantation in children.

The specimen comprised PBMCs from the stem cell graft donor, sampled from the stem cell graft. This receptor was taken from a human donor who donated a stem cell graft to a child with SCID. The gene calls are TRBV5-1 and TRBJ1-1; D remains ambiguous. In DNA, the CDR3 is TGCGCCAGCAGCTTGTGGTCGGTGGGTCAGGAGAACACTGAAGCTTTCTTT. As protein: CASSLWSVGQENTEAFF.